These 22 T cell receptor beta chains were all obtained from the same sample, sequenced in a study of cytomegalovirus exposure and HLA in healthy donors. A multiplex PCR was run with 60 Vbeta primers and 13 Jbeta primers. The data were produced by immunoSEQ multiplex PCR, yet TCRdb's version contains in-frame clones alone and is incomplete. The data contain some 100,000 clones, nearly 70% of them singletons. The sequencing input was PBMCs. The receptors come from a woman aged 65 to 85 in good health and CMV-seropositive.

In this sample, this clone turned up a few times. V usage is TRBV19 and J usage is TRBJ1-6; TRBD1 is a possible D gene (6 bases). From germline, CDR1 is LNHDA and CDR2 SQIVND (reference sequence). V was trimmed by 3 bases and J by 9 bases, leaving 12 bases between them. The CDR3 is 14 amino acids. This chain's CDR3 is CASSITGLSSPLHF. The CDR3 bases are TGTGCCAGTAGTATCACAGGGTTGAGTTCACCCCTCCACTTT. Full variable domain (outside the CDR3, taken from reference TRBV19 and TRBJ1-6): DGGITQSPKYLFRKEGQNVTLSCEQNLNHDAMYWYRQDPGQGLRLIYYSQIVNDFQKGDIAEGYSVSREKKESFPLTVTSAQKNPTAFYLCASSITGLSSPLHFGNGTRLTVT.

This chain joins TRBV7-2 and TRBJ1-5; 11 bases align to TRBD1. Looked up from germline, CDR1 is SGHTA and CDR2 is FQGNSA. The CDR3 has 15 residues. Losses at the gene ends were 4 bases for V and 6 bases for J; bases not matched to a gene: 5. The CDR3 sequence is CASSSDRGLGQPQHF. The DNA for the CDR3 is TGTGCCAGCAGCTCGGACAGGGGGCTCGGTCAGCCCCAGCATTTT.

Turning to this clone: Other DNA sequences of this sample code for an identical CDR3. The chain couples TRBV6-5 to TRBJ2-3; 10 bases are shared with TRBD2. V shed 0 bases and J 3 bases; nucleotides not matched to a gene: 0. Germline V gene lookup returns CDR1 MNHEY and CDR2 SVGAGI. This CDR3 contains 15 residues. CDR3 amino acids: CASSYSSGGTDTQYF. The CDR3, as DNA: TGTGCCAGCAGTTACTCTAGCGGGGGGACAGATACGCAGTATTTT.

This chain joins TRBV27 and TRBJ2-7; 10 nucleotides align to TRBD1. CDR3 length equals 15 residues. The junction had 5 bases not matched to a gene; V was cut back by 4 bases and J by 2 bases. The germline V gene has CDR1 MNHEY and CDR2 SMNVEV (reference sequence). The DNA of the CDR3 is TGTGCCAGCAGTTCAGCCGGGACAGGGGCCTACGAGCAGTACTTC. Translation gives CASSSAGTGAYEQYF.

The chain couples TRBV6-6 to TRBJ1-2, with 10 positions matching TRBD1. V was pared by 10 bases and J by 8 bases, with 16 bases of the junction left unmatched. The CDR3 runs 15 residues. Germline loops: CDR1 MNHNY, CDR2 SVGAGI (reference sequence). The DNA of the CDR3 is TGTGCCACTCAGACAGGGGGCGAAGGTGGTAGGGGCTACACCTTC. Residues: CATQTGGEGGRGYTF.

This clone was counted a single time. CDR3 residues: CASSSPSSGGGETQYF. The CDR3, as DNA: TGTGCCAGCAGTTCCCCGAGTAGCGGGGGAGGAGAGACCCAGTACTTC. The rearrangement links TRBV27 to TRBJ2-5; 9 bases map to TRBD2. V trimming: 4 bases; J trimming: 4 bases; junction bases outside the gene matches: 10. The length of the CDR3 is 16 residues. The V gene's germline CDR1 is MNHEY and CDR2 SMNVEV (reference sequence).

The V call is TRBV30, the J call TRBJ1-1, with D unclear. CDR3 length equals 13 residues. The germline CDR1 and CDR2 sequences are GTSNPN and SVGIG (reference sequence). Trimming shortened V by 3 bases and J by 1 base, and 9 bases separated the two germline ends. The CDR3 nucleotides are TGTGCCTGGAGGTCCCGTCCGAACACTGAAGCTTTCTTT. Translated, it gives CAWRSRPNTEAFF.

This clone was seen a single time. The chain recombines TRBV5-4 with TRBJ1-6; 10 bases map to TRBD1. The CDR3 consists of 14 residues. Germline loops: CDR1 SGHNT, CDR2 YYREEE (reference sequence). After removal of 3 bases from V and 9 bases from J, the junction contained 3 bases not matched to a gene. This CDR3 is CASSWDRGGSPLHF. As DNA, the CDR3 is TGTGCCAGCAGCTGGGACAGGGGAGGTTCACCCCTCCACTTT.

The rearrangement links TRBV18 to TRBJ2-5, with D possibly being TRBD1 (5 bases). The CDR3 consists of 13 residues. The germline CDR1 and CDR2 sequences are KGHSH and LQKENI. Deletions cut 11 bases from V and 1 base from J, with 14 bases between. Here the CDR3 DNA reads TGTGCCCGCCTCTCGACAGTCCAAGAGACCCAGTACTTC. It specifies CARLSTVQETQYF.

V usage is TRBV29-1 and J usage is TRBJ1-2; D is uncertain. Trimming took 7 bases from V and 2 from J, leaving 11 bases between them. This CDR3 comprises 12 residues. Germline CDR1 is SQVTM and CDR2 is ANQGSEA. The CDR3: CSGAITNYGYTF. CDR3 coding DNA: TGCAGCGGGGCGATCACAAACTATGGCTACACCTTC.

The rearrangement joins TRBV7-8 to TRBJ2-5; D is unresolved. The CDR3 has 14 amino acids. Germline V gives CDR1 SGHVS, CDR2 FQNEAQ. The V gene lost 2 bases and the J gene lost 5 bases, with 12 bases spanning the gap. The CDR3 loop is CASSLTSLSETQYF. The CDR3 DNA sequence: TGTGCCAGCAGCTTAACTTCCCTTTCGGAGACCCAGTACTTC. Together with reference TRBV7-8 and TRBJ2-5, the CDR3 gives the full variable domain: GAGVSQSPRYKVAKRGQDVALRCDPISGHVSLFWYQQALGQGPEFLTYFQNEAQLDKSGLPSDRFFAERPEGSVSTLKIQRTQQEDSAVYLCASSLTSLSETQYFGPGTRLLVL.

The chain couples TRBV2 to TRBJ2-7; D is undetermined. Germline CDR1 and CDR2: SNHLY and FYNNEI. This CDR3 comprises 14 residues. Trimming shortened V by 4 bases and J by 2 bases, and 12 bases separated the two germline ends. In nucleotides, the CDR3 is TGTGCCAGCAGTGGGGCCGGCAACACCTACGAGCAGTACTTC. Translated: CASSGAGNTYEQYF.

V is TRBV4-1 and J is TRBJ1-1; D gene unclear. V lost 6 bases and J lost 0, with 8 bases in between. The CDR3 has 13 residues. CDR1 MGHRA and CDR2 YSYEKL come from the germline V gene. CDR3 sequence (DNA): TGCGCCAGCAGTTCACAAGTGAACACTGAAGCTTTCTTT. This translates into CASSSQVNTEAFF.

The chain recombines TRBV25-1 with TRBJ1-2, with TRBD1 matching 8 bases. The CDR3 is 14 residues long. Germline V CDR1 and CDR2: MGHDK, SYGVNS. V dropped 2 bases and J dropped 7; count of bases not matched to a gene: 6. The CDR3 sequence is CASSEDRTGSGYTF. DNA of the CDR3: TGTGCCAGCAGTGAAGATAGGACAGGGAGTGGCTACACCTTC.

This clone occurred a few times. The chain has TRBV2 and TRBJ1-2; 9 nucleotides align to TRBD1. The ends lost 3 bases at V and 3 bases at J; junction bases unmatched: 8. The CDR3 is 16 residues long. The V gene's germline CDR1 is SNHLY and CDR2 FYNNEI. DNA for the CDR3: TGTGCCAGCAGTGATAGTCCCCGGACAGGGGACTATGGCTACACCTTC. This translates into CASSDSPRTGDYGYTF.

The table lists this clone with a few counts. This chain uses TRBV6-5 with TRBJ1-1; TRBD1 matches at 8 bases. V shed 2 bases, J shed 5 bases, and the junction held 4 bases outside the gene matches. CDR3 length: 14 amino acids. Looked up from germline, CDR1 is MNHEY and CDR2 is SVGAGI. CDR3 coding DNA: TGTGCCAGCAGTTACGCAGGGGGCAAAACTGAAGCTTTCTTT. Translation gives CASSYAGGKTEAFF.

V is TRBV19 and J is TRBJ1-6; D remains ambiguous. The CDR3 extends over 17 amino acids. Germline lookup yields CDR1 LNHDA and CDR2 SQIVND (reference sequence). Trimming cost V 5 bases and J 2 bases, with 16 bases left between them. DNA for the CDR3: TGTGCCAGTAGTCCAAGAAGACCTACTACCTATAATTCACCCCTCCACTTT. As protein: CASSPRRPTTYNSPLHF.

This CDR3 is CASSPVTDSTYEQYF. The CDR3, as DNA: TGTGCCAGCTCCCCCGTTACCGACAGTACCTACGAGCAGTACTTC. The V call is TRBV18, the J call TRBJ2-7, with D possibly matching TRBD1 (5 bases). V lost 6 bases and J 2 bases, leaving 17 bases between the germline ends. The CDR3 consists of 15 residues. CDR1 is KGHSH and CDR2 is LQKENI in the germline V gene.

The chain is built from TRBV9 and TRBJ1-5; TRBD1 is a possible D gene (5 bases). This CDR3 is built from 13 residues. Germline V gene data show CDR1 as SGDLS and CDR2 as YYNGEE. The V gene lost 3 bases and the J gene lost 7 bases, with 11 bases spanning the gap. CDR3 DNA: TGTGCCAGCAGCGGACAACCAGGGCAGCCCCAGCATTTT. This encodes CASSGQPGQPQHF.

This clone was seen a few times. This chain links TRBV5-1 with TRBJ2-3, with 9 bases lining up with TRBD1. After removal of 1 base from V and 3 bases from J, the junction contained 3 bases not matched to a gene. CDR1 SGHRS and CDR2 YFSETQ come from the germline V gene. This CDR3 spans 15 amino acids. CDR3 in amino acids: CASSLTGGLTDTQYF. DNA of the CDR3: TGCGCCAGCAGCTTGACAGGGGGCCTTACAGATACGCAGTATTTT.

This rearrangement joins TRBV5-1 to TRBJ1-2; 10 nucleotides align to TRBD1. CDR3 length equals 14 residues. The germline V gene encodes CDR1 SGHRS and CDR2 YFSETQ. J was trimmed by 6 bases and V by 4 bases; bases with no gene match: 6. The DNA for the CDR3 is TGCGCCAGCAGCCCGGGACAGGGGTTCGATGGCTACACCTTC. Translating gives CASSPGQGFDGYTF. Looking up the rest from reference TRBV5-1 and TRBJ1-2 gives the full variable domain: KAGVTQTPRYLIKTRGQQVTLSCSPISGHRSVSWYQQTPGQGLQFLFEYFSETQRNKGNFPGRFSGRQFSNSRSEMNVSTLELGDSALYLCASSPGQGFDGYTFGSGTRLTVV.

This clone appeared once. The J gene is TRBJ1-6, the V gene TRBV30, with D perhaps TRBD1 (5 bases). The germline V and J ends were trimmed by 5 bases and 5 bases, with 10 bases remaining between them. CDR1 GTSNPN and CDR2 SVGIG come from the germline V gene (reference sequence). The CDR3 is 13 amino acids. The CDR3: CAWCGQHNSPLHF. Written as DNA, the CDR3 is TGTGCCTGGTGTGGACAACATAATTCACCCCTCCACTTT.